These T cell receptor beta chains were read from a single sample in a study of shared clonotypes between healthy human individuals. Clones were read by immunoSEQ multiplex PCR, and TCRdb kept only the in-frame ones, dropping some. The sample yields 850,000 to 1,200,000 clones, more than 65% seen once. The material sequenced was memory CD4+ T cells sorted from blood. The receptors come from a man aged 18 to 30 in good health. The CDR3 runs from the conserved cysteine through the conserved F or W. D genes are given only for firm matches. Expanded clones are given a class, and other clones once, few, many or no size at all.

D: TRBD1; V: TRBV5-1; size: NA; J: TRBJ1-2; CDR3: CASSHSETGMRYTF; DNA: TGCGCCAGCAGCCACTCGGAGACAGGGATGCGCTACACCTTC
D: NA; V: TRBV4-3; size: once; J: TRBJ1-5; CDR3: CASSQDGRAGQPQHF; DNA: TGCGCCAGCAGCCAAGATGGGCGGGCGGGTCAGCCCCAGCATTTT
D: NA; V: TRBV30; size: few; J: TRBJ1-5; CDR3: CAWSATRGLNQPQHF; DNA: TGTGCCTGGAGCGCTACCCGGGGACTCAATCAGCCCCAGCATTTT
D: TRBD1; V: TRBV6-1; size: NA; J: TRBJ1-6; CDR3: CASSEAGQGITPLHF; DNA: TGTGCCAGCAGTGAAGCGGGACAGGGGATTACACCCCTCCACTTT
D: NA; V: TRBV6-1; size: NA; J: TRBJ2-1; CDR3: CASSASHSHYEQFF; DNA: TGTGCCAGCAGTGCTTCACACTCTCACTATGAGCAGTTCTTC
D: TRBD1; V: TRBV10-3; size: NA; J: TRBJ1-2; CDR3: CAISGQGATGYTF; DNA: TGTGCCATCAGTGGACAGGGGGCGACCGGCTACACCTTC
D: TRBD1; V: TRBV4-3; size: NA; J: TRBJ2-2; CDR3: CASSQGGGQDTGELFF; DNA: TGCGCCAGCAGCCAAGGAGGGGGACAGGATACCGGGGAGCTGTTTTTT
D: TRBD2; V: TRBV2; size: NA; J: TRBJ2-3; CDR3: CASSESGGFSDTQYF; DNA: TGTGCCAGCAGTGAATCGGGGGGGTTCTCAGATACGCAGTATTTT
D: NA; V: TRBV18; size: NA; J: TRBJ2-2; CDR3: CASSPRGSQLTGELFF; DNA: TGTGCCAGCTCACCACGGGGGAGCCAACTCACCGGGGAGCTGTTTTTT
D: TRBD2; V: TRBV7-2; size: once; J: TRBJ2-5; CDR3: CASSRTSGSETQYF; DNA: TGTGCCAGCAGCCGCACTAGCGGGTCTGAGACCCAGTACTTC
D: NA; V: TRBV6-5; size: NA; J: TRBJ2-7; CDR3: CASSYFSEQYF; DNA: TGTGCCAGCAGTTACTTCTCCGAGCAGTACTTC
D: NA; V: TRBV9; size: NA; J: TRBJ2-3; CDR3: CASSVEASDTQYF; DNA: TGTGCCAGCAGCGTGGAGGCTTCAGATACGCAGTATTTT
D: TRBD1; V: TRBV7-2; size: NA; J: TRBJ2-7; CDR3: CASSRTGTGVYEQYF; DNA: TGTGCCAGCAGTCGCACCGGGACAGGGGTCTACGAGCAGTACTTC
D: NA; V: TRBV5-1; size: NA; J: TRBJ1-6; CDR3: CASSLDPRNNSPLHF; DNA: TGCGCCAGCAGCTTGGACCCCAGAAATAATTCACCCCTCCACTTT
D: TRBD1; V: TRBV5-1; size: NA; J: TRBJ2-3; CDR3: CASSSLAGTGDNSTDTQYF; DNA: TGCGCCAGCAGCTCGCTAGCCGGGACAGGGGACAATAGCACAGATACGCAGTATTTT
D: NA; V: TRBV11-2; size: NA; J: TRBJ2-2; CDR3: CASSRSEAIGELFF; DNA: TGTGCCAGCAGCCGGTCAGAGGCCATCGGGGAGCTGTTTTTT
D: NA; V: TRBV11-2; size: NA; J: TRBJ2-3; CDR3: CASSFEHLSTDTQYF; DNA: TGTGCCAGCAGCTTCGAGCATCTTAGCACAGATACGCAGTATTTT
D: NA; V: TRBV5-1; size: NA; J: TRBJ1-2; CDR3: CAPPGNYGYTF; DNA: TGCGCCCCCCCGGGGAACTATGGCTACACCTTC
D: TRBD2; V: TRBV2; size: NA; J: TRBJ2-5; CDR3: CASTSREGRETQYF; DNA: TGTGCCAGCACGTCGCGGGAGGGCCGAGAGACCCAGTACTTC
D: NA; V: TRBV21-1; size: NA; J: TRBJ2-1; CDR3: CASSKGDYCEQFF; DNA: TGTGCCAGCAGCAAAGGGGACTACTGTGAGCAGTTCTTC
D: TRBD2; V: TRBV7-6; size: NA; J: TRBJ2-3; CDR3: CASRDSGADTQYF; DNA: TGTGCCAGCAGGGATAGCGGGGCGGATACGCAGTATTTT
D: TRBD1; V: TRBV5-6; size: NA; J: TRBJ1-6; CDR3: CASSFFSPGQNNSPLHF; DNA: TGTGCCAGCAGCTTCTTTTCTCCGGGACAGAATAATTCACCCCTCCACTTT
D: NA; V: TRBV14; size: NA; J: TRBJ1-3; CDR3: CASSPTVSGNTIYF; DNA: TGTGCCAGCAGCCCCACAGTCTCTGGAAACACCATATATTTT
D: NA; V: TRBV7-9; size: NA; J: TRBJ1-2; CDR3: CASISTSVGSYGYTF; DNA: TGTGCCAGCATATCTACGAGCGTAGGGTCTTATGGCTACACCTTC
D: NA; V: TRBV5-8; size: NA; J: TRBJ2-1; CDR3: CASSLGTGQNYNEQFF; DNA: TGTGCCAGCAGCTTGGGAACAGGGCAAAACTACAATGAGCAGTTCTTC
D: NA; V: TRBV18; size: NA; J: TRBJ2-7; CDR3: CASSPFGQSYEQYF; DNA: TGTGCCAGCTCACCTTTCGGACAGTCCTACGAGCAGTACTTC
D: TRBD1; V: TRBV27; size: NA; J: TRBJ1-5; CDR3: CASSLLGTGGYQPQHF; DNA: TGTGCCAGCAGTTTACTCGGGACAGGGGGCTATCAGCCCCAGCATTTT
D: NA; V: TRBV6-1; size: NA; J: TRBJ2-2; CDR3: CASSARQYTGELFF; DNA: TGTGCCAGCAGTGCCAGACAGTACACCGGGGAGCTGTTTTTT
D: TRBD1; V: TRBV7-9; size: NA; J: TRBJ2-5; CDR3: CASSLASGQGAETQYF; DNA: TGTGCCAGCAGCTTAGCGAGTGGACAGGGGGCCGAGACCCAGTACTTC
D: NA; V: TRBV5-1; size: NA; J: TRBJ2-7; CDR3: CASSLTAGTYEQYF; DNA: TGCGCCAGCAGCTTGACCGCAGGTACCTACGAGCAGTACTTC
D: NA; V: TRBV6-5; size: few; J: TRBJ1-6; CDR3: CASCRDLGNSPLHF; DNA: TGTGCCAGTTGCCGGGATCTAGGGAATTCACCCCTCCACTTT
D: TRBD2; V: TRBV7-2; size: few; J: TRBJ2-4; CDR3: CASTGGAQNIQYF; DNA: TGTGCCAGCACCGGGGGGGCACAAAACATTCAGTACTTC
D: NA; V: TRBV10-3; size: once; J: TRBJ2-2; CDR3: CAISVGTGELFF; DNA: TGTGCCATCAGCGTAGGCACCGGGGAGCTGTTTTTT
D: TRBD2; V: TRBV6-1; size: NA; J: TRBJ2-5; CDR3: CASSEPSSGGIETQYF; DNA: TGTGCCAGCAGTGAACCCTCTAGCGGGGGGATAGAGACCCAGTACTTC
D: NA; V: TRBV30; size: NA; J: TRBJ2-7; CDR3: CAWSVRTAEQYF; DNA: TGTGCCTGGAGTGTGCGGACAGCCGAGCAGTACTTC
D: TRBD1; V: TRBV5-4; size: few; J: TRBJ2-2; CDR3: CASTRDRASAGELFF; DNA: TGTGCCAGCACCCGGGACAGGGCTTCAGCCGGGGAGCTGTTTTTT
D: NA; V: TRBV5-1; size: NA; J: TRBJ2-5; CDR3: CASSLMQGIQETQYF; DNA: TGCGCCAGCAGCTTGATGCAGGGGATCCAAGAGACCCAGTACTTC
D: NA; V: TRBV6-1; size: NA; J: TRBJ2-5; CDR3: CASSEGGVPETQYF; DNA: TGTGCCAGCAGTGAAGGCGGCGTCCCAGAGACCCAGTACTTC
D: TRBD2; V: TRBV9; size: NA; J: TRBJ2-1; CDR3: CASSVASGARLGQFF; DNA: TGTGCCAGCAGCGTAGCCAGCGGGGCCCGGTTGGGGCAGTTCTTC
D: TRBD1; V: TRBV5-1; size: NA; J: TRBJ2-7; CDR3: CASSLQGVGSYEQYF; DNA: TGCGCCAGCAGCTTGCAGGGGGTAGGGTCCTACGAGCAGTACTTC
D: NA; V: TRBV19; size: few; J: TRBJ1-4; CDR3: CATELGGLFF; DNA: TGTGCCACCGAACTGGGGGGACTGTTTTTT
D: TRBD1; V: TRBV28; size: NA; J: TRBJ1-1; CDR3: CASSGTGGLRTEAFF; DNA: TGTGCCAGCAGTGGGACAGGGGGCTTACGCACTGAAGCTTTCTTT
D: NA; V: TRBV18; size: NA; J: TRBJ1-4; CDR3: CASSPPGNMATNEKLFF; DNA: TGTGCCAGCTCACCTCCGGGGAACATGGCAACTAATGAAAAACTGTTTTTT
D: TRBD2; V: TRBV30; size: NA; J: TRBJ2-3; CDR3: CAWRRTSGVDTQYF; DNA: TGTGCCTGGAGGCGGACTAGCGGGGTGGATACGCAGTATTTT
D: TRBD1; V: TRBV5-1; size: NA; J: TRBJ1-2; CDR3: CASSLSVPGTGGGYTF; DNA: TGCGCCAGCAGCTTGTCGGTCCCCGGGACAGGGGGAGGCTACACCTTC
D: NA; V: TRBV30; size: NA; J: TRBJ2-2; CDR3: CAWSVRRSGELFF; DNA: TGTGCCTGGAGTGTGAGGCGGAGCGGGGAGCTGTTTTTT
D: TRBD1; V: TRBV11-2; size: NA; J: TRBJ1-2; CDR3: CASSPRTGAYGYTF; DNA: TGTGCCAGCAGCCCGAGGACAGGGGCCTATGGCTACACCTTC
D: TRBD2; V: TRBV10-2; size: NA; J: TRBJ2-7; CDR3: CASRSGLADYEQYF; DNA: TGCGCCAGCAGGTCGGGACTAGCGGACTACGAGCAGTACTTC
D: NA; V: TRBV12-5; size: NA; J: TRBJ2-7; CDR3: CASGLYQAYEQYF; DNA: TGTGCTAGTGGTTTGTACCAGGCCTACGAGCAGTACTTC
D: NA; V: TRBV7-2; size: NA; J: TRBJ2-3; CDR3: CASRSSRASWTDTQYF; DNA: TGTGCCAGCAGGTCATCTCGGGCTAGCTGGACAGATACGCAGTATTTT
D: TRBD1; V: TRBV7-2; size: NA; J: TRBJ2-7; CDR3: CASSNRGSLSYEQYF; DNA: TGTGCCAGCAGCAACAGGGGGTCCCTCTCCTACGAGCAGTACTTC
D: TRBD1; V: TRBV10-3; size: NA; J: TRBJ1-3; CDR3: CAISELTTGSYGNTIYF; DNA: TGTGCCATCAGTGAGCTAACGACAGGGTCTTACGGAAACACCATATATTTT
D: NA; V: TRBV29-1; size: NA; J: TRBJ2-2; CDR3: CSVGRDGRNTGELFF; DNA: TGCAGCGTTGGGCGGGACGGCCGTAACACCGGGGAGCTGTTTTTT
D: NA; V: TRBV5-1; size: few; J: TRBJ1-4; CDR3: CASSLSGGSVTNEKLFF; DNA: TGCGCCAGCAGCTTGAGTGGGGGGTCCGTAACTAATGAAAAACTGTTTTTT
D: NA; V: TRBV5-6; size: NA; J: TRBJ1-6; CDR3: CASKPGIHNSPLHF; DNA: TGTGCCAGCAAACCCGGGATCCATAATTCACCCCTCCACTTT
D: NA; V: TRBV28; size: few; J: TRBJ2-7; CDR3: CASSPGRFPYEQYF; DNA: TGTGCCAGCAGTCCAGGGAGGTTTCCCTACGAGCAGTACTTC
D: TRBD1; V: TRBV2; size: once; J: TRBJ2-7; CDR3: CASSSWGQGAYEQYF; DNA: TGTGCCAGCAGTAGTTGGGGGCAGGGGGCCTACGAGCAGTACTTC
D: NA; V: TRBV6-1; size: NA; J: TRBJ2-2; CDR3: CASFDGGANTGELFF; DNA: TGTGCCAGCTTTGATGGGGGCGCGAACACCGGGGAGCTGTTTTTT
D: NA; V: TRBV20-1; size: NA; J: TRBJ2-7; CDR3: CSATQGGWLSF; DNA: TGCAGTGCCACCCAGGGGGGGTGGCTCTCCTTC
D: NA; V: TRBV5-4; size: NA; J: TRBJ2-7; CDR3: CASSSSVDYEQYF; DNA: TGTGCCAGCAGCTCTTCGGTAGATTACGAGCAGTACTTC